The entry below gives a single T cell receptor beta chain sequence along with its context. CDR1 and CDR2 from the germline V gene are SGHTS and YDEGEE. This CDR3 is 14 amino acids long. V lost 0 bases, J lost 7 bases, and 13 bases lay in between. The data were produced by immunoSEQ multiplex PCR, yet TCRdb's version contains in-frame clones alone and is incomplete. Seen here are over 5,500 clones, roughly 80% observed once, and the top ten hold approximately 30%. This sample is part of a study of OX40 agonist ivuxolimab in advanced cancers. Study-level background: Ivuxolimab, which is an agonistic anti-OX40 (CD134) antibody, was administered to the patients. Partial responses occurred in Three dose-escalation patients, one with hepatocellular carcinoma and two with cutaneous melanoma.

The specimen comprised CD4+ or CD8+ T cells sorted from blood, sampled in a trial of the OX40 agonist ivuxolimab. The receptor was isolated from an adult with an advanced solid tumor such as melanoma, head and neck, liver or kidney cancer. The chain joins TRBV5-8 to TRBJ1-1; possibly TRBD1 for D (5 bases). The CDR3 is CASSLGQGYGEAFF. The CDR3 nucleotides read TGTGCCAGCAGCTTGGGGCAGGGTTACGGTGAAGCTTTCTTT.